A single sample is the source of the 32 T cell receptor beta chains below, sequenced in a study of cytomegalovirus exposure and HLA in healthy donors. Method: immunoSEQ multiplex PCR; TCRdb's copy keeps in-frame clones and lacks some. The data hold 100,000 to 150,000 clones, with approximately 95% observed a single time. Material for sequencing was PBMCs. Receptors were obtained from a young man in good health and CMV-seronegative.

This chain connects TRBV30 to TRBJ2-7, with no clear D. The germline V gene has CDR1 GTSNPN and CDR2 SVGIG (reference sequence). The germline V and J ends were trimmed by 3 bases and 1 base, with 22 bases remaining between them. The CDR3 runs to 17 residues. In DNA, the CDR3 is TGTGCCTGGAGAGTCTTTCGATTCTCCTCCGGGTCCTACGAGCAGTACTTC. Translating gives CAWRVFRFSSGSYEQYF.

The chain couples TRBV5-1 to TRBJ1-2; D unresolved. Germline lookup yields CDR1 SGHRS and CDR2 YFSETQ. Trimming pared 0 bases from V and 5 bases from J, leaving 14 bases between. The CDR3 is made up of 15 amino acids. CDR3 protein: CASSLVSRTYYGYTF. Here the CDR3 DNA reads TGCGCCAGCAGCTTGGTGTCGCGGACTTATTATGGCTACACCTTC. The whole variable domain, remainder taken from reference TRBV5-1 and TRBJ1-2, is KAGVTQTPRYLIKTRGQQVTLSCSPISGHRSVSWYQQTPGQGLQFLFEYFSETQRNKGNFPGRFSGRQFSNSRSEMNVSTLELGDSALYLCASSLVSRTYYGYTFGSGTRLTVV.

This clone was recorded once. The CDR3 region is CASSYARVGPEAFF. In nucleotides, the CDR3 is TGTGCCAGCAGTTACGCCAGGGTTGGGCCTGAAGCTTTCTTT. The chain links TRBV6-5 to TRBJ1-1; D is possibly TRBD1 (5 bases). This CDR3 is 14 amino acids long. The V end was cut by 2 bases, the J end by 6 bases, with 13 bases between. Germline CDR1 MNHEY, CDR2 SVGAGI.

V gene TRBV7-9 combines with J gene TRBJ2-6, with 7 bases fitting TRBD1. With 5 bases clipped from V and 0 bases from J, the junction kept 7 bases outside the gene matches. Germline CDR1 reads SEHNR; CDR2 reads FQNEAQ (reference sequence). This CDR3 contains 17 residues. DNA for the CDR3: TGTGCCAGCAGCGCCCGACAGGGATTCTCTGGGGCCAACGTCCTGACTTTC. Translation gives CASSARQGFSGANVLTF.

The CDR3 DNA follows: TGCGCCAGCAGCCCACGTAGGCTAGCGGACTACTACGAGCAGTACTTC. Encoded protein: CASSPRRLADYYEQYF. The rearrangement joins TRBV4-1 to TRBJ2-7; 7 positions agree with TRBD2. Germline V CDR1 and CDR2: MGHRA, YSYEKL. V dropped 4 bases and J dropped 3; count of bases not matched to a gene: 12. The CDR3 sequence is 16 residues long.

The chain combines TRBV7-9 with TRBJ2-7; D call uncertain. CDR3 size: 12 residues. CDR1 SEHNR and CDR2 FQNEAQ come from the germline V gene (reference sequence). The V end was cut by 2 bases, the J end by 3 bases, with 5 bases between. CDR3 protein: CASSLNGYEQYF. Here the CDR3 DNA reads TGTGCCAGCAGCTTAAACGGCTACGAGCAGTACTTC.

With respect to this clone: Other DNA sequences within the sample encode an identical CDR3. This rearrangement joins TRBV7-2 to TRBJ2-5; possibly TRBD1 for D (6 bases). CDR1 is SGHTA and CDR2 is FQGNSA in the germline V gene. The CDR3 is 14 amino acids. V shed 2 bases and J shed 5 bases, with 12 bases lying between them. The CDR3 coding sequence is TGTGCCAGCAGCTTATTGGGGGCTGGGGAGACCCAGTACTTC. Translated: CASSLLGAGETQYF.

This sequence joins TRBV7-2 and TRBJ2-7; 10 nucleotides align to TRBD2. The CDR3 runs 16 residues. The germline gives CDR1 SGHTA, CDR2 FQGNSA. With 4 bases clipped from V and 0 bases from J, the junction kept 6 bases outside the gene matches. CDR3 in DNA: TGTGCCAGCAGCTCACGGACTAGCGGAAGCTCCTACGAGCAGTACTTC. Translating it yields CASSSRTSGSSYEQYF.

This rearrangement joins TRBV14 to TRBJ2-1; possibly TRBD1 for D (6 bases). V lost 4 bases to trimming and J lost 10 bases, with 23 bases between them. This CDR3 comprises 16 residues. CDR1 and CDR2 from the germline V gene are SGHDN and FVKESK. The CDR3 here is CASSPIPRTAPREQFF. Written as DNA, the CDR3 is TGTGCCAGCAGCCCGATTCCCCGGACAGCCCCTAGGGAGCAGTTCTTC.

This sequence joins TRBV7-2 and TRBJ1-2, with 7 bases aligning to TRBD1. The V gene's germline CDR1 is SGHTA and CDR2 FQGNSA. The CDR3 is made up of 15 amino acids. V lost 5 bases to trimming and J lost 5 bases; unmatched junction nucleotides: 11. The CDR3 nucleotides are TGTGCCAGCAGCAACGCCTCCGGGACAGTTTATGGCTACACCTTC. It translates to CASSNASGTVYGYTF.

In the case of this clone: The junction and the germline gene differ at one end; a read error may be behind it. The V call is TRBV10-3, the J call TRBJ2-1, with TRBD1 identical over 9 bases. This CDR3 is built from 15 residues. Germline CDR1 and CDR2: ENHRY and SYGVKD. CDR3 sequence reads: CAISESGQGNNEQFF. CDR3 coding DNA: TGTGCCATCAGCGAGTCTGGACAGGGGAACAATGAGCAGTTCTTC.

The CDR3 sequence is CASSFFSGNGFNYGYTF. The CDR3 DNA is TGTGCCAGCAGTTTCTTCTCGGGGAACGGTTTTAACTATGGCTACACCTTC. V usage is TRBV28 and J usage is TRBJ1-2, with unresolved D. V was cut by 3 bases and J by 1 base, with 18 bases left in between. The CDR3 spans 17 residues. Germline CDR1 is MDHEN and CDR2 is SYDVKM.

This clone is a singleton in its sample. The CDR3 coding sequence is TGCGCCAGCAGCCACCTCCCCGTCGGGGGGACTGGAAACACCATATATTTT. Its protein is CASSHLPVGGTGNTIYF. The chain joins TRBV4-1 to TRBJ1-3, with D maybe TRBD1 (5 bases). Per germline, CDR1 MGHRA and CDR2 YSYEKL. The CDR3 has 17 amino acids. V shed 3 bases and J shed 2 bases, with 17 bases lying between them.

V usage is TRBV28 and J usage is TRBJ1-2; D is ambiguous. Germline V gives CDR1 MDHEN, CDR2 SYDVKM. The CDR3 runs to 17 residues. Trimming removed 2 bases from V and 8 bases from J, with 24 bases in between. CDR3 in DNA: TGTGCCAGCAGTTTAGGGCTTTCGGGAGCCGGCTGGAGGGGCTACACCTTC. Protein: CASSLGLSGAGWRGYTF.

The chain's CDR3 is CASSRTVMSGNTIYF. The DNA of the CDR3 is TGTGCCAGCAGTCGGACAGTGATGTCTGGAAACACCATATATTTT. The rearrangement links TRBV28 to TRBJ1-3; a weak D match, TRBD1 (6 bases). CDR1 MDHEN and CDR2 SYDVKM come from the germline V gene. The ends were cut back, 5 bases at V and 1 base at J, with 12 bases in the middle. The CDR3 totals 15 residues.

J is TRBJ2-2 and V is TRBV5-1; 8 nucleotides align to TRBD2. The ends lost 2 bases at V and 7 bases at J; junction bases unmatched: 13. The CDR3 length is 17 residues. In germline, CDR1 is SGHRS, CDR2 YFSETQ. In nucleotides, the CDR3 is TGCGCCAGCAGCTTTACACTAGCGGCGGTTGTAGGCGGGGAGCTGTTTTTT. It codes for CASSFTLAAVVGGELFF.

The V call is TRBV28, the J call TRBJ1-5, with a possible D match to TRBD1 (5 bases). This CDR3 region has 15 residues. V was trimmed by 5 bases and J by 1 base, leaving 12 bases between them. In germline, CDR1 is MDHEN, CDR2 SYDVKM. CDR3 loop: CASSPGRGSNQPQHF. CDR3 coding DNA: TGTGCCAGCAGTCCTGGACGGGGGAGCAATCAGCCCCAGCATTTT.

V usage is TRBV4-3 and J usage is TRBJ1-3; D uncertain. Trimming took 0 bases from V and 4 from J, leaving 13 bases between them. Germline CDR1 LGHNA, CDR2 YSLEER. The CDR3 spans 16 residues. The CDR3 reads CASSQDQNSSGNTIYF. DNA for the CDR3: TGCGCCAGCAGCCAAGATCAAAACAGTTCAGGAAACACCATATATTTT.

V is TRBV4-2 and J is TRBJ1-2; D remains unclear. The CDR3 is 15 residues long. The V end lost 1 base, the J end lost 0 bases, and 9 bases lay between the germline ends. Germline CDR1 reads LGHNA; CDR2 reads YNFKEQ. Written as DNA, the CDR3 is TGTGCCAGCAGCCAAGCTTCAGAAGCTAACTATGGCTACACCTTC. Translation: CASSQASEANYGYTF.

The chain employs TRBV7-9 and TRBJ2-7, with 7 bases that match TRBD1. The CDR3 loop spans 16 amino acids. The germline V gene encodes CDR1 SEHNR and CDR2 FQNEAQ (reference sequence). V gave up 4 bases and J gave up 4 bases; unmatched junction bases: 13. The CDR3 region has the DNA TGTGCCAGCAGCTGGGGCTCCGGGGACAGTTCATACGAGCAGTACTTC. Translation: CASSWGSGDSSYEQYF. Drawing the rest from reference TRBV7-9 and TRBJ2-7, the complete variable domain is DTGVSQNPRHKITKRGQNVTFRCDPISEHNRLYWYRQTLGQGPEFLTYFQNEAQLEKSRLLSDRFSAERPKGSFSTLEIQRTEQGDSAMYLCASSWGSGDSSYEQYFGPGTRLTVT.

The chain couples TRBV6-5 to TRBJ1-2; 8 bases map to TRBD1. CDR3 size: 15 residues. V was pared by 2 bases and J by 7 bases, with 9 bases of the junction left unmatched. Looked up from germline, CDR1 is MNHEY and CDR2 is SVGAGI. The CDR3 DNA sequence: TGTGCCAGCAGTTACCCCGGACAGGGATGGACTGGCTACACCTTC. The encoded protein is CASSYPGQGWTGYTF.

The chain is built from TRBV6-5 and TRBJ2-1; TRBD2 aligns across 7 bases. The CDR3 runs 16 residues. V shed 0 bases and J 7 bases; nucleotides not matched to a gene: 9. CDR1 is MNHEY, CDR2 SVGAGI, per germline. The DNA for the CDR3 is TGTGCCAGCAGTTACTCTAGCGGGCTTCGGTTGAATGAGCAGTTCTTC. Translating it yields CASSYSSGLRLNEQFF.

The chain combines TRBV6-5 with TRBJ1-2; the D is unclear. Germline V gives CDR1 MNHEY, CDR2 SVGAGI. The CDR3 is 12 amino acids. The V end lost 5 bases, the J end lost 3 bases, and 7 bases lay between the germline ends. CDR3: CASSKLDYGYTF. CDR3 bases: TGTGCCAGCAGTAAGCTTGACTATGGCTACACCTTC.

The rearrangement joins TRBV7-9 to TRBJ1-1, with unresolved D. Germline loops: CDR1 SEHNR, CDR2 FQNEAQ (reference sequence). V was trimmed by 1 base and J by 8 bases, leaving 8 bases between them. This CDR3 is 12 amino acids long. The CDR3 protein is CASSLDVREAFF. The DNA for the CDR3 is TGTGCCAGCAGCTTAGATGTCAGAGAAGCTTTCTTT.

This chain connects TRBV9 to TRBJ2-7, with 8 bases matching TRBD1. This CDR3 is 13 amino acids long. Losses at the gene ends were 3 bases for V and 3 bases for J; bases not matched to a gene: 2. In germline, CDR1 is SGDLS, CDR2 YYNGEE. CDR3: CASSATGGYEQYF. CDR3 in DNA: TGTGCCAGCAGCGCCACAGGGGGCTACGAGCAGTACTTC.

The chain combines TRBV11-3 with TRBJ1-3, with no clear D. The V gene lost 2 bases and the J gene lost 0 bases, with 8 bases spanning the gap. The germline gives CDR1 SGHNT, CDR2 YENEEA. The CDR3 has 15 amino acids. The CDR3 nucleotides read TGTGCCAGCAGCTTACTCAGTTCCTCTGGAAACACCATATATTTT. Translation: CASSLLSSSGNTIYF.

The V gene is TRBV9, the J gene TRBJ2-3; 8 bases agree with TRBD1. Germline-derived CDR1 and CDR2 are SGDLS and YYNGEE. J lost 1 base, V lost 3 bases, and 7 bases had no gene match. The CDR3 length is 16 residues. CDR3 region: CASSALQGVRTDTQYF. CDR3 nucleotides: TGTGCCAGCAGCGCACTACAGGGGGTTCGCACAGATACGCAGTATTTT. The full variable domain, rest sourced from reference TRBV9 and TRBJ2-3, is DSGVTQTPKHLITATGQRVTLRCSPRSGDLSVYWYQQSLDQGLQFLIQYYNGEERAKGNILERFSAQQFPDLHSELNLSSLELGDSALYFCASSALQGVRTDTQYFGPGTRLTVL.

The sample holds one count of this clone. The rearrangement joins TRBV4-2 to TRBJ2-7; TRBD1 matches at 7 bases. Germline CDR1 reads LGHNA; CDR2 reads YNFKEQ. V was pared by 0 bases and J by 4 bases, with 12 bases of the junction left unmatched. The CDR3 has 17 residues. CDR3 region: CASSQDLGTAGTYEQYF. The CDR3 DNA reads TGTGCCAGCAGCCAAGATCTAGGGACAGCTGGAACTTACGAGCAGTACTTC.

The chain carries TRBV30 and TRBJ2-1; tentative D call: TRBD1 (8 bases). V lost 1 base to trimming and J lost 8 bases, with 15 bases between them. Germline CDR1 is GTSNPN and CDR2 is SVGIG (reference sequence). CDR3 length: 14 amino acids. The CDR3 sequence: CAWSALQGGYEQFF. The CDR3 DNA reads as TGTGCCTGGAGTGCCCTACAGGGGGGGTATGAGCAGTTCTTC.

The rearrangement uses TRBV5-1 and TRBJ2-1; 10 bases agree with TRBD2. The J segment lost 4 bases and the V segment lost 3 bases, leaving 4 bases of the junction unmatched. Per the germline V gene, CDR1 is SGHRS and CDR2 is YFSETQ. CDR3 length equals 15 residues. CDR3 in amino acids: CASSSGLAVYNEQFF. CDR3 in DNA: TGCGCCAGCAGCTCCGGACTAGCGGTTTACAATGAGCAGTTCTTC.

V and J are TRBV7-9 and TRBJ2-5; a weak D match, TRBD1 (6 bases). The CDR3 spans 13 residues. Germline assignment: CDR1 SEHNR and CDR2 FQNEAQ (reference sequence). The V and J ends lost 5 bases and 4 bases respectively, with 11 bases between them. The CDR3 loop reads CASSNRQVETQYF. CDR3 coding DNA: TGTGCCAGCAGCAACCGACAGGTAGAGACCCAGTACTTC.

This rearrangement joins TRBV19 to TRBJ2-7, with 12 bases lining up with TRBD2. This CDR3 has 14 amino acids. Germline CDR1 is LNHDA and CDR2 is SQIVND (reference sequence). The trim removed 4 bases at V and 4 bases at J, leaving 2 bases unmatched. The CDR3 DNA reads as TGTGCCAGTAGTAGACTAGCGGGAGATTACGAGCAGTACTTC. This translates into CASSRLAGDYEQYF.